This T cell receptor beta chain was found in a study of prognosis after radiotherapy for stage I lung cancer (dated by TCRdb to about 2021). Broadly, across the study: Around 18 stage I NSCLC patients were enrolled in Nanjing, China, between 2018 and 2019. Newly diagnosed primary stage I lung tumors were present in about 15 patients, and oligometastatic NSCLC after surgical resection of the primary tumor was present in a handful of patients. Peripheral blood TCR beta repertoires were profiled in stage I NSCLC patients before and after stereotactic body radiotherapy, and the study then linked these repertoires to distant failure. Squamous cell carcinoma histology was identified in several patients, and adenocarcinoma histology was identified in more than ten patients. Image-guided IMRT or VMAT was used to deliver SBRT in 3 to 5 fractions at a biologically effective dose of at least 100 Gy. Every patient was regarded as medically inoperable, because of comorbidities in around 12 cases and refusal of surgery in roughly 7 cases. The study sequenced approximately 38 blood samples from around 19 patients, one before and one after SBRT per patient. Distant metastases were developed by four of the 19 patients after SBRT, at a median of around seven months, whereas no significant progression was observed in the other 15 patients. The cohort included about a dozen men and about six women, with a median age of around 70 years and a range of roughly 53 to 90 years. No patient received concurrent therapy alongside SBRT. The paper's findings and limits, for the study overall: None of the reported P values were adjusted for multiple comparisons. Tumor specificity of expanded TCR clones was not determined. TRBV and TRBJ usage frequencies reportedly differed by metastasis status, in two V genes at baseline and in roughly 9 V and two J genes after SBRT. A decrease in unique TCR clone counts was observed after SBRT (median roughly 10,000 before versus several thousand after; Wilcoxon paired P=0.011). Post-SBRT Shannon entropy and its change from baseline were lower in patients who developed distant metastases; baseline Shannon entropy was not associated with metastases. The small cohort and short follow-up limited the study, so independent validation of the findings is needed.

The TCR beta CDR3 region was amplified from genomic DNA by two rounds of multiplex PCR. In the first PCR round, primers specific to each TRBV and TRBJ gene were used, and the primer sequences were filed in Chinese patent CN105087789A. Universal primers were used in the second round of PCR. The Roche High Pure PCR Template Preparation Kit was used to extract genomic DNA from frozen PBMCs. Libraries were sequenced paired-end with 151 bp reads on an Illumina HiSeq 3000. The source study handled its data this way. Raw reads lacking the multiplex PCR primer sequences were removed with CutAdapt. High-quality paired reads were merged into contigs with PEAR. By alignment to reference sequences, MiXCR assigned TRB V, D and J gene segments to each contig. CDR3 sequences were clustered by base quality and sequence similarity to remove sequencing errors. Shannon entropy normalized by the natural log of productive TCR sequence number was used as the measure of diversity. One minus Shannon entropy divided by the natural log of the number of unique clonotypes was used as the definition of clonality. Progression-free survival cut-offs for repertoire metrics were chosen using the Youden index of ROC curves, with analyses run in R 3.5.3. TCRdb handled the public reads itself, with Q25 trimming in fastp and clone calling in MiXCR, and kept productive beta chains. Each record represents a unique CDR3 protein, reported with the most common genes and DNA among its rows. Clone size and V and J calls follow TCRdb, not the original study. The sample table shows 26,000 or so distinct CDR3 sequences, and around 32% are seen once. The ten largest clonotypes hold roughly 35% of the sample.

All patients had node-negative disease on CT and PET/CT, and none had a history of other malignancies or had previously received chemotherapy or radiotherapy. Around 6 milliliters of peripheral venous blood were drawn into EDTA tubes at each of two time points. Ficoll-Paque Plus density-gradient centrifugation was used to isolate PBMCs. Samples were stored at -80°C immediately after collection until analysis. A remark on this clonotype: Its antigen specificity is not known. Base qualities are not provided; no much larger clone lies one nucleotide away.

V has 4 bases trimmed and J has 3 bases trimmed; junction bases matching no gene number 3. The CDR3, from cysteine to phenylalanine, totals 13 residues. Only the CDR3 part of the read is kept: 39 bases, read in frame from the first base. Looking up the germline V gene yields CDR1 SNHLY and CDR2 FYNNEI. Specimen: PBMCs, collected before or after stereotactic body radiation therapy (not recorded which). The TCR originated in a donor over 45 with non-small cell lung cancer. The rearranged segments are TRBV2 and TRBJ2-7; TRBD2 agrees with 7 junctional bases. The DNA sequence reads TGTGCCAGCAGTGGGGAGGGCAGCTACGAGCAGTACTTC. Its amino acids are CASSGEGSYEQYF.